The next 22 T cell receptor beta chains were all read from a single sample in a study of T cell responses to AZD1222 COVID-19 vaccine. The data were produced by immunoSEQ multiplex PCR, yet TCRdb's version contains in-frame clones alone and is incomplete. The data contain roughly 140,000 clones, about 88% of them seen just once; the ten biggest clones take up about 7%. The sample here was peripheral blood, taken after recovery from COVID-19. Every receptor here comes from an adult who had recovered from COVID-19.

The chain recombines TRBV5-1 with TRBJ2-5, with 11 nucleotides matching TRBD2. V dropped 0 bases and J dropped 0; count of bases not matched to a gene: 7. The CDR3 sequence is 18 residues long. Germline V lookup: CDR1 SGHRS, CDR2 YFSETQ. CDR3 loop: CASSLEGRLAGYQETQYF. In DNA form, the CDR3 reads TGCGCCAGCAGCTTGGAGGGGAGACTAGCGGGGTACCAAGAGACCCAGTACTTC. The full variable domain, in which reference TRBV5-1 and TRBJ2-5 provide the parts outside the CDR3, is KAGVTQTPRYLIKTRGQQVTLSCSPISGHRSVSWYQQTPGQGLQFLFEYFSETQRNKGNFPGRFSGRQFSNSRSEMNVSTLELGDSALYLCASSLEGRLAGYQETQYFGPGTRLLVL.

J is TRBJ2-7 and V is TRBV6-5, with 12 bases lining up with TRBD2. This CDR3 region has 14 residues. Trimming cost V 8 bases and J 7 bases; bases outside gene matches: 9. Germline V gene sequence: CDR1 MNHEY, CDR2 SVGAGI. The CDR3: CASRTSGASREQYF. In DNA, the CDR3 is TGTGCCAGCCGGACTAGCGGGGCGTCGCGGGAGCAGTACTTC.

Note on this clone: Different DNA sequences within this sample yield the same CDR3. J is TRBJ1-1 and V is TRBV3-1 (or the pseudogene TRBV3-2); D unresolved. Germline assignment: CDR1 LGHDT and CDR2 YNNKEL (reference sequence). The CDR3 spans 13 residues. The germline V and J ends were trimmed by 4 bases and 1 base, with 7 bases remaining between them. CDR3 DNA: TGTGCCAGCAGCCTCCTAGAGAACACTGAAGCTTTCTTT. Amino acid sequence: CASSLLENTEAFF.

The rearrangement joins TRBV20-1 to TRBJ2-1; 10 bases map to TRBD2. The germline CDR1 and CDR2 sequences are DFQATT and SNEGSKA (reference sequence). This CDR3 region has 15 residues. With 3 bases clipped from V and 5 bases from J, the junction kept 7 bases outside the gene matches. The CDR3 loop reads CSASRAGGVNNEQFF. DNA for the CDR3: TGCAGTGCTAGTAGAGCGGGGGGGGTCAACAATGAGCAGTTCTTC.

The gene calls are TRBV7-9 and TRBJ2-7; D is possibly TRBD1 (5 bases). There are 15 residues in the CDR3. V shed 5 bases and J shed 0 bases, with 14 bases lying between them. Germline V gene data show CDR1 as SEHNR and CDR2 as FQNEAQ (reference sequence). CDR3 residues: CASSARTLNSYEQYF. The DNA for the CDR3 is TGTGCCAGCAGCGCGCGGACATTGAACTCCTACGAGCAGTACTTC.

The genes are TRBV9 and TRBJ2-7; a weak D match, TRBD1 (6 bases). The CDR3 extends over 16 amino acids. The germline CDR1 and CDR2 sequences are SGDLS and YYNGEE. Between the trimmed V and J ends, which lost 4 bases and 3 bases, there was a span of 20 bases. In nucleotides, the CDR3 is TGTGCCAGCAGCCCGCAGGACAGTCCTTGGGGCTACGAGCAGTACTTC. Translated, it gives CASSPQDSPWGYEQYF.

The V call is TRBV6-1, the J call TRBJ2-7; TRBD1 agrees at 8 bases. Germline CDR1 MNHNS, CDR2 SASEGT. Germline trimming cut 3 bases from V and 2 bases from J; bases unmatched to any gene: 6. This CDR3 contains 15 residues. In DNA form, the CDR3 reads TGTGCCAGCAGTGAGCCCGGGACAGGAACCTACGAGCAGTACTTC. Its protein product is CASSEPGTGTYEQYF.

This chain uses TRBV11-1 with TRBJ2-7; 12 nucleotides match TRBD2. Germline V gene sequence: CDR1 SGHAT, CDR2 FQDESV (reference sequence). The CDR3 totals 15 residues. V dropped 5 bases and J dropped 6; count of bases not matched to a gene: 8. The CDR3 bases are TGTGCCAGCAGCGGAGGACTAGCGGGAAAGTGCGAGCAGTACTTC. This codes for CASSGGLAGKCEQYF.

The table lists this clone with a count of one. This rearrangement joins TRBV5-1 to TRBJ1-5; weak D call: TRBD1 (5 bases). The CDR3 covers 15 residues. Germline V gene sequence: CDR1 SGHRS, CDR2 YFSETQ. V was cut by 0 bases and J by 0 bases, with 7 bases left in between. The DNA for the CDR3 is TGCGCCAGCAGCTTGGGGGGGACTAGCAATCAGCCCCAGCATTTT. As protein: CASSLGGTSNQPQHF.

This sequence joins TRBV28 and TRBJ2-3, with D perhaps assigned TRBD1 or TRBD2 (5 bases each). CDR1 is MDHEN, CDR2 SYDVKM, per germline. V was trimmed by 3 bases and J by 2 bases, leaving 12 bases between them. This CDR3 has 15 residues. CDR3 sequence (DNA): TGTGCCAGCAGTTTGAACCGGGACGACACAGATACGCAGTATTTT. It codes for CASSLNRDDTDTQYF.

The rearrangement joins TRBV6-5 to TRBJ1-5; D possibly corresponds to TRBD1 (6 bases). Trimming took 4 bases from V and 5 from J, leaving 12 bases between them. Germline V gene lookup returns CDR1 MNHEY and CDR2 SVGAGI. The CDR3 sequence is 14 residues long. CDR3 residues: CASSSYRADQPQHF. The DNA of the CDR3 is TGTGCCAGCAGTTCTTACAGGGCGGATCAGCCCCAGCATTTT.

In its sample, this clone was seen once. The V gene is TRBV28, the J gene TRBJ1-1, with 10 bases lining up with TRBD1. Trimming took 7 bases from V and 4 from J; bases not matched to a gene: 9. Germline values: CDR1 MDHEN, CDR2 SYDVKM. The CDR3 is made up of 15 amino acids. The CDR3: CASKILGQGGTEAFF. CDR3 nucleotides: TGTGCCAGCAAAATTTTAGGACAGGGGGGCACTGAAGCTTTCTTT.

V is TRBV5-6 and J is TRBJ1-6, with 10 bases fitting TRBD1. Trimming cost V 2 bases and J 5 bases; bases outside gene matches: 13. The germline CDR1 and CDR2 sequences are SGHDT and YYEEEE. The CDR3 has 19 residues. CDR3 in DNA: TGTGCCAGCAGCTTTACGGTGGGGACAGGGGCGTCCGATAATTCACCCCTCCACTTT. Translating gives CASSFTVGTGASDNSPLHF.

This rearrangement joins TRBV5-6 to TRBJ2-7; D call uncertain. The CDR3 length is 13 residues. V was cut by 7 bases and J by 0 bases, with 11 bases left in between. Germline V CDR1 and CDR2: SGHDT, YYEEEE. The CDR3 DNA is TGTGCCAGCGCCACCTTGAGCTCCTACGAGCAGTACTTC. It is translated as CASATLSSYEQYF.

The gene calls are TRBV2 and TRBJ2-5; 8 bases match TRBD2. The CDR3 has 12 amino acids. V lost 8 bases to trimming and J lost 3 bases; unmatched junction nucleotides: 2. Germline V gene lookup returns CDR1 SNHLY and CDR2 FYNNEI. The CDR3 DNA reads as TGTGCCAGCGAGCGGGGGAAAGAGACCCAGTACTTC. Translated: CASERGKETQYF.

This chain uses TRBV11-2 with TRBJ1-1; D is undetermined. CDR3 length equals 13 residues. CDR1 is SGHAT and CDR2 is FQNNGV in the germline V gene. Between the trimmed V and J ends, which lost 4 bases and 0 bases, there was a span of 6 bases. DNA for the CDR3: TGTGCCAGCAGCTCTCATATGAACACTGAAGCTTTCTTT. Its protein product is CASSSHMNTEAFF.

The chain joins TRBV7-2 to TRBJ2-1; 14 bases agree with TRBD2. The CDR3 extends over 18 amino acids. From germline, CDR1 is SGHTA and CDR2 FQGNSA. Trimming removed 4 bases from V and 7 bases from J; junction bases left unmatched: 12. The CDR3 here is CASSSPTSGRATGNEQFF. DNA for the CDR3: TGTGCCAGCAGCTCCCCGACTAGCGGGAGGGCTACTGGGAATGAGCAGTTCTTC.

The chain links TRBV28 to TRBJ2-3; D unresolved. CDR3 length equals 15 residues. Trimming took off 2 bases at V and 3 bases at J, with 12 bases between the two ends. Germline CDR1 is MDHEN and CDR2 is SYDVKM. The CDR3 region has the DNA TGTGCCAGCAGTTTACCGGGCCCCAGGACAGATACGCAGTATTTT. Its translation: CASSLPGPRTDTQYF.

The J gene is TRBJ2-2, the V gene TRBV7-2; 8 nucleotides agree with TRBD2. Germline V gives CDR1 SGHTA, CDR2 FQGNSA. J lost 0 bases, V lost 0 bases, and 6 bases had no gene match. The CDR3 spans 18 residues. The CDR3, as DNA: TGTGCCAGCAGCTTAGCCGGGACTAGGACAGCGAACACCGGGGAGCTGTTTTTT. This sequence encodes CASSLAGTRTANTGELFF.

The gene calls are TRBV3-1 (or the pseudogene TRBV3-2) and TRBJ2-5; possible D gene TRBD1, 7 bases. The germline V gene encodes CDR1 LGHDT and CDR2 YNNKEL (reference sequence). CDR3 size: 16 residues. Trimming left V 1 base short and J 5 bases short, with 17 bases between. The DNA of the CDR3 is TGTGCCAGCAGCCAAGCGAGGAGGGGGCAGATTGAGACCCAGTACTTC. This translates into CASSQARRGQIETQYF.

This sequence joins TRBV19 and TRBJ1-2, with D unclear. Germline V CDR1 and CDR2: LNHDA, SQIVND (reference sequence). V dropped 1 base and J dropped 2 bases, with 14 bases sitting between them. The CDR3 length is 16 residues. The CDR3 coding sequence is TGTGCCAGTAGTATAGGTCCGACTGCGGGCAACTATGGCTACACCTTC. This sequence encodes CASSIGPTAGNYGYTF. Full variable domain (remainder filled in from reference TRBV19 and TRBJ1-2): DGGITQSPKYLFRKEGQNVTLSCEQNLNHDAMYWYRQDPGQGLRLIYYSQIVNDFQKGDIAEGYSVSREKKESFPLTVTSAQKNPTAFYLCASSIGPTAGNYGYTFGSGTRLTVV.

The chain combines TRBV11-2 with TRBJ1-4; D is undetermined. The CDR3 totals 13 residues. The germline CDR1 and CDR2 sequences are SGHAT and FQNNGV. The germline V and J ends were trimmed by 6 bases and 3 bases, with 8 bases remaining between them. For the CDR3, the DNA is TGTGCCAGCAGGAGGGCAGCTAATGAAAAACTGTTTTTT. Its protein is CASRRAANEKLFF.